This T cell receptor beta chain is from a study of T cell clones after liver transplantation. On the study more broadly: Liver transplant recipients had immunosuppression withdrawal attempted within 2 years. As an antigen-independent comparator, third-party-reactive TCRbeta sequences came from pre-transplant mixed lymphocyte reactions. Samples came pre-transplant, pre-randomization before withdrawal, and post-randomization after withdrawal ended.

The study, taken as a whole, reports: Circulating graft-donor-reactive CD4 TCRbeta sequences fell significantly post-transplant in most of the 8 subjects.

About this clone: Its antigen is as yet unknown.

V dropped 5 bases and J dropped 8 bases, with 12 bases sitting between them. CDR1 MNHNY and CDR2 SVGAGI come from the germline V gene (reference sequence). The CDR3 loop spans 12 amino acids. Some clones are missing from TCRdb's copy, which holds only in-frame ones; the method was immunoSEQ multiplex PCR. Among around 51,000 clones listed, roughly nine tenths were seen once. The rearrangement uses TRBV6-6 and TRBJ1-2, with a tentative D call TRBD1 (6 bases). The material sequenced was CD8+ T cells from blood, taken 12 months after liver transplant. This sequence originates from a human patient who received a liver transplant. The graft donor may account for some of the T cells. This CDR3 reads CASSQDRRGYTF. In nucleotides, the CDR3 is TGTGCCAGCAGTCAAGACAGGAGGGGCTACACCTTC.